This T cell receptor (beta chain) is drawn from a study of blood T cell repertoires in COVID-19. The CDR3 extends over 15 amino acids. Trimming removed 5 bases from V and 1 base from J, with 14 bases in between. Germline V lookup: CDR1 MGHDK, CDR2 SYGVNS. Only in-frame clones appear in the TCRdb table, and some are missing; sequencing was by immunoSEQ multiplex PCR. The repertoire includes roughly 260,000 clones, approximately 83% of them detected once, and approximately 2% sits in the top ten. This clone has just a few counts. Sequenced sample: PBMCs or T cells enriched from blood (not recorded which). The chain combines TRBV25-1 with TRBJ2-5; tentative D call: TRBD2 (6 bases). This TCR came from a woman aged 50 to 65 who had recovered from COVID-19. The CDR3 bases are TGTGCCAGCAGTACCCGTCGGGACTTCCAAGAGACCCAGTACTTC. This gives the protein CASSTRRDFQETQYF.